Following are 20 T cell receptor beta chains from one sample sequenced in a study of blood T cell repertoires in COVID-19. Profiling relied on immunoSEQ multiplex PCR, and the TCRdb table lists in-frame clones only, not all of them. The sample lists 150,000 to 200,000 clones, 87% seen once, with roughly 0.9% in the top ten. The specimen was peripheral blood. These receptor sequences come from a woman between 18 and 29 years old who had recovered from COVID-19.

This chain's CDR3 is CASSSMARGVTDTQYF. CDR3 coding DNA: TGTGCCAGCAGCTCCATGGCTAGGGGCGTCACAGATACGCAGTATTTT. V is TRBV7-3 and J is TRBJ2-3; tentative D call: TRBD1 (5 bases). V was pared by 4 bases and J by 2 bases, with 16 bases between. The CDR3 spans 16 residues. Germline CDR1 reads SGHTA; CDR2 reads FQGTGA.

The J gene is TRBJ2-7, the V gene TRBV6-1; D not certain. Germline V gene lookup returns CDR1 MNHNS and CDR2 SASEGT. Trimming left V 3 bases short and J 3 bases short, with 9 bases between. This CDR3 contains 13 residues. The CDR3 protein is CASSDEAFYEQYV. CDR3 bases: TGTGCCAGCAGTGATGAGGCCTTCTACGAGCAGTACGTC.

V gene TRBV30 combines with J gene TRBJ1-5; D gene unclear. Germline-derived CDR1 and CDR2 are GTSNPN and SVGIG (reference sequence). CDR3 length equals 13 residues. With 5 bases removed from V and 3 bases from J, the gap between germline ends came to 11 bases. This CDR3 reads CAWSGGDNQPQHF. CDR3 sequence (DNA): TGTGCCTGGTCAGGCGGGGACAATCAGCCCCAGCATTTT.

The chain couples TRBV5-1 to TRBJ1-1, with TRBD1 matching 7 bases. The CDR3 runs to 15 residues. Germline values: CDR1 SGHRS, CDR2 YFSETQ. The junction had 6 bases not matched to a gene; V was cut back by 4 bases and J by 0 bases. CDR3 loop: CASSPTGQLNTEAFF. CDR3 coding DNA: TGCGCCAGCAGCCCCACGGGACAGTTGAACACTGAAGCTTTCTTT.

This clone came up a few times. The V gene is TRBV28, the J gene TRBJ1-2; 10 bases line up with TRBD1. The CDR3 length is 16 residues. Trimming at V came to 3 bases and at J to 2 bases, leaving 6 bases not matched to a gene. The germline V gene encodes CDR1 MDHEN and CDR2 SYDVKM. CDR3 residues: CASSFPPGQGNYGYTF. CDR3 in DNA: TGTGCCAGCAGTTTCCCTCCGGGACAGGGGAACTATGGCTACACCTTC.

The chain recombines TRBV7-8 with TRBJ1-6; D is perhaps TRBD1 (5 bases). The CDR3 runs to 12 residues. V lost 5 bases, J lost 13 bases, and 12 bases lay in between. The germline V gene has CDR1 SGHVS and CDR2 FQNEAQ. The CDR3 here is CASSTGGGPLHF. The CDR3 DNA sequence: TGTGCCAGCAGCACCGGCGGGGGGCCCCTCCACTTT.

The rearrangement links TRBV24-1 to TRBJ2-1, with D possibly matching TRBD2 (5 bases). The ends were cut back, 0 bases at V and 3 bases at J, with 11 bases in the middle. The CDR3 runs to 16 residues. Germline CDR1 reads KGHDR; CDR2 reads SFDVKD. Here the CDR3 DNA reads TGTGCCACCAGTGATTTGCCGGGGATTGGCTACAATGAGCAGTTCTTC. The encoded protein is CATSDLPGIGYNEQFF.

This chain uses TRBV19 with TRBJ2-7, with TRBD1 identical over 7 bases. The V and J ends lost 5 bases and 4 bases, in that order; junction bases with no gene match: 17. This CDR3 region has 17 residues. In germline, CDR1 is LNHDA, CDR2 SQIVND (reference sequence). CDR3 DNA: TGTGCCAGTAGTCAAGAATATGACAGGGCGCGGTTTTACGAGCAGTACTTC. Translating gives CASSQEYDRARFYEQYF.

Concerning this clone: The germline gene is not matched at one end of the junction; a read error may be the cause. This chain uses TRBV10-3 with TRBJ2-4; 7 bases match TRBD1. The CDR3 contains 13 residues. Germline CDR1 and CDR2: ENHRY and SYGVKD. CDR3 region: CAISGTAENIQYF. The CDR3, as DNA: TGTGCCATCAGCGGGACAGCCGAAAACATTCAGTACTTC.

This chain links TRBV25-1 with TRBJ2-3; 8 bases are a match to TRBD1. The junction had 4 bases not matched to a gene; V was cut back by 2 bases and J by 6 bases. This CDR3 contains 14 residues. The germline CDR1 and CDR2 sequences are MGHDK and SYGVNS. This CDR3 reads CASSEAQGADTQYF. The DNA for the CDR3 is TGTGCCAGCAGTGAAGCGCAGGGGGCGGATACGCAGTATTTT.

The chain joins TRBV18 to TRBJ1-2; 7 bases agree with TRBD1. CDR1 KGHSH and CDR2 LQKENI come from the germline V gene. The CDR3 consists of 16 residues. V trimming: 5 bases; J trimming: 4 bases; junction bases outside the gene matches: 13. CDR3 loop: CASSGTASSVGYGYTF. In DNA, the CDR3 is TGTGCCAGCTCAGGGACAGCTTCCTCTGTAGGCTATGGCTACACCTTC. Drawing the rest from reference TRBV18 and TRBJ1-2, the complete variable domain is NAGVMQNPRHLVRRRGQEARLRCSPMKGHSHVYWYRQLPEEGLKFMVYLQKENIIDESGMPKERFSAEFPKEGPSILRIQQVVRGDSAAYFCASSGTASSVGYGYTFGSGTRLTVV.

V and J are TRBV5-3 and TRBJ2-7; 7 positions agree with TRBD2. TRBV5-3 counts as an open reading frame of uncertain function. The V segment lost 0 bases and the J segment 0 bases; nucleotides outside the gene matches: 12. The CDR3 is 18 amino acids. The CDR3, as DNA: TGTGCCAGAAGCTTGGTATCGGGAGGCCCGGATAGCTCCTACGAGCAGTACGTC. Residues: CARSLVSGGPDSSYEQYV.

This clone was picked up a small number of times. The chain couples TRBV5-4 to TRBJ2-7; TRBD2 agrees at 11 bases. Per germline, CDR1 SGHNT and CDR2 YYREEE (reference sequence). After removal of 0 bases from V and 3 bases from J, the junction contained 8 bases not matched to a gene. The CDR3 is made up of 17 amino acids. CDR3 residues: CASSLGGTSGVLYEQYF. The CDR3 DNA follows: TGTGCCAGCAGCTTGGGGGGGACTAGCGGCGTCCTCTACGAGCAGTACTTC. The whole variable domain, filled in from reference TRBV5-4 and TRBJ2-7, reads ETGVTQSPTHLIKTRGQQVTLRCSSQSGHNTVSWYQQALGQGPQFIFQYYREEENGRGNFPPRFSGLQFPNYSSELNVNALELDDSALYLCASSLGGTSGVLYEQYFGPGTRLTVT.

This clone was found a few times. The chain recombines TRBV10-3 with TRBJ1-5; maybe TRBD1 (5 bases). The CDR3 consists of 14 residues. V lost 2 bases and J 6 bases, leaving 11 bases between the germline ends. CDR1 and CDR2 (germline): ENHRY, SYGVKD. The CDR3 DNA sequence: TGTGCCATCAGTGAGATGGGGGGGACTCAGCCCCAGCATTTT. This encodes CAISEMGGTQPQHF.

This clone was found once. V usage is TRBV7-6 and J usage is TRBJ1-6; D perhaps matches TRBD1 (5 bases). Germline CDR1 SGHVS, CDR2 FNYEAQ. V lost 5 bases to trimming and J lost 8 bases, with 16 bases between them. This CDR3 region has 15 residues. For the CDR3, the DNA is TGTGCCAGCAGCCAAAGCGGGACCCTTTATTCACCCCTCCACTTT. Translating it yields CASSQSGTLYSPLHF.

The sample holds one count of this clone. The same CDR3 can be traced to other DNA sequences in this sample. The gene calls are TRBV5-1 and TRBJ2-7, with 9 positions matching TRBD1. The CDR3 extends over 14 amino acids. Germline V lookup: CDR1 SGHRS, CDR2 YFSETQ. Unmatched junction bases numbered 6, after V lost 5 bases and J lost 3 bases. The CDR3 here is CASRRTGEIYEQYF. The CDR3 region has the DNA TGCGCCAGCAGGCGGACAGGGGAGATCTACGAGCAGTACTTC.

V and J are TRBV7-3 and TRBJ1-1; no clear D gene. With 4 bases removed from V and 0 bases from J, the gap between germline ends came to 6 bases. In germline, CDR1 is SGHTA, CDR2 FQGTGA. This CDR3 spans 13 amino acids. CDR3 DNA: TGTGCCAGCAGCTCCCACATGAACACTGAAGCTTTCTTT. It encodes CASSSHMNTEAFF.

This chain joins TRBV7-9 and TRBJ2-3, with 7 nucleotides matching TRBD2. With 3 bases clipped from V and 3 bases from J, the junction kept 3 bases outside the gene matches. The CDR3 loop spans 14 amino acids. Germline V gene lookup returns CDR1 SEHNR and CDR2 FQNEAQ (reference sequence). The CDR3 nucleotides are TGTGCCAGCAGCTTCAGCGGGAAAACAGATACGCAGTATTTT. The encoded protein is CASSFSGKTDTQYF.

J is TRBJ2-3 and V is TRBV27; TRBD2 aligns across 8 bases. The CDR3 sequence is 14 residues long. V was clipped by 7 bases and J by 6 bases; unmatched bases: 9. CDR1 and CDR2 from the germline V gene are MNHEY and SMNVEV (reference sequence). This CDR3 is CASTDRSGGDTQYF. DNA of the CDR3: TGTGCCAGCACCGACAGGTCGGGGGGGGATACGCAGTATTTT.

The chain combines TRBV9 with TRBJ2-2; D is perhaps TRBD2 (6 bases). The germline CDR1 and CDR2 sequences are SGDLS and YYNGEE. The CDR3 totals 16 residues. Trimming removed 0 bases at V and 4 bases at J, with 13 bases between. The CDR3: CASSVGGGAVTGELFF. The CDR3 DNA sequence: TGTGCCAGCAGCGTAGGAGGAGGGGCGGTCACCGGGGAGCTGTTTTTT.